The rows below give T cell receptor beta chains drawn from one sample of a study of OX40 agonist ivuxolimab in advanced cancers. TCRdb's table, derived via immunoSEQ multiplex PCR, lists solely in-frame clones and lacks some. Of some 60,000 clones listed, more than 75% are singletons. This specimen consisted of CD4+ or CD8+ T cells sorted from blood, obtained in a trial of the OX40 agonist ivuxolimab. These receptors were obtained from an adult with an advanced solid tumor such as melanoma, head and neck, liver or kidney cancer. Both conserved end residues are part of each CDR3.

v_call	j_call	cdr3_aa
TRBV12-2	TRBJ2-1	CASRLAFRDRPPPSYNEQFF
TRBV28	TRBJ2-7	CASSGRGAHYEQYF
TRBV5-1	TRBJ2-7	CASSSDRGLNREQYF
TRBV30	TRBJ2-1	CAWISGRGGEQFF
TRBV19	TRBJ1-1	CASSRASTEAFF
TRBV7-2	TRBJ2-7	CASSLGAGSEEQYF
TRBV15	TRBJ2-6	CATSRPPQAANVLTF
TRBV19	TRBJ2-1	CASSRRTSGLNEQFF
TRBV7-9	TRBJ1-1	CASSSETRLGEAFF
TRBV11-2	TRBJ2-2	CASSSRSVRTAGELFF
TRBV7-9	TRBJ2-1	CASSFSRGLRTLNEQFF
TRBV27	TRBJ2-5	CASRDPGLGETQYF
TRBV5-1	TRBJ1-1	CASSSTGGADTEAFF
TRBV27	TRBJ2-7	CASSLEPGWGKQYF
TRBV28	TRBJ2-6	CASSLIRRANVLTF
TRBV2	TRBJ2-5	CASTPDYQETQYF
TRBV5-1	TRBJ2-1	CASSLAFMDGKDEQFF
TRBV19	TRBJ2-3	CASSTTEPTDTQYF
TRBV28	TRBJ2-3	CASSPGPWSTDTQYF
TRBV6-5	TRBJ2-6	CASSSGANVLTF
TRBV14	TRBJ2-1	CASSQALVGEQFF
TRBV7-9	TRBJ2-3	CASILAGASADTQYF
TRBV19	TRBJ2-7	CASSSAREGEQYF
TRBV5-1	TRBJ2-3	CASSLDGTGGGADTQYF